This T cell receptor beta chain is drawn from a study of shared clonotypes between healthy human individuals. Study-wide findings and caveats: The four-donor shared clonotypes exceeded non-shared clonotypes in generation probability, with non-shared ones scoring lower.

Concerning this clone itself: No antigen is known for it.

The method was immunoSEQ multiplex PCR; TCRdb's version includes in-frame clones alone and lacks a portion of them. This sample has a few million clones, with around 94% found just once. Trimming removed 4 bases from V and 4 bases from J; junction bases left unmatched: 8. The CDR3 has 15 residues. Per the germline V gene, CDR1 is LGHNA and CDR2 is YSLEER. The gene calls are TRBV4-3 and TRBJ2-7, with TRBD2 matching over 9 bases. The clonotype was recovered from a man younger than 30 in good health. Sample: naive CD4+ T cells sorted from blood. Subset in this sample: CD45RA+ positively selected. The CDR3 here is CASSLLAGDSYEQYF. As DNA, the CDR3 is TGCGCCAGCAGCCTTTTAGCGGGAGATTCGTACGAGCAGTACTTC.